Reported below is one T cell receptor (beta chain). The target antigen is unknown. The data were taken from a study of T cell responses to AZD1222 COVID-19 vaccine. Whole-study context: Both about-4-week and about-12-week second-dose recipients were combined.

Study-level findings and limits: Just a handful of AZD1222 recipients were seropositive at baseline. Regions 160-218 and 743-854 held dominance among vaccine-associated CD4 TCRs, which spanned spike. Clonal diversity may have been underestimated in mostly white British donors.

Germline lookup yields CDR1 MNHEY and CDR2 SVGAGI. CDR3 length: 15 amino acids. V gave up 2 bases and J gave up 6 bases, with 17 bases separating them. Clones were sequenced by immunoSEQ multiplex PCR, and TCRdb holds only the in-frame ones, with some missing. This table holds 80,000 to 100,000 clones, about 89% found once. The specimen comprised peripheral blood, sampled on day 0 of AZD1222 vaccination. This receptor was taken from an adult in good health. The J gene is TRBJ2-7, the V gene TRBV6-5; D could derive from TRBD1 or TRBD2 (6 bases each). Here the CDR3 reads CASSYGGREVVEQYF. The CDR3 DNA reads as TGTGCCAGCAGTTACGGGGGCAGGGAGGTGGTCGAGCAGTACTTC.